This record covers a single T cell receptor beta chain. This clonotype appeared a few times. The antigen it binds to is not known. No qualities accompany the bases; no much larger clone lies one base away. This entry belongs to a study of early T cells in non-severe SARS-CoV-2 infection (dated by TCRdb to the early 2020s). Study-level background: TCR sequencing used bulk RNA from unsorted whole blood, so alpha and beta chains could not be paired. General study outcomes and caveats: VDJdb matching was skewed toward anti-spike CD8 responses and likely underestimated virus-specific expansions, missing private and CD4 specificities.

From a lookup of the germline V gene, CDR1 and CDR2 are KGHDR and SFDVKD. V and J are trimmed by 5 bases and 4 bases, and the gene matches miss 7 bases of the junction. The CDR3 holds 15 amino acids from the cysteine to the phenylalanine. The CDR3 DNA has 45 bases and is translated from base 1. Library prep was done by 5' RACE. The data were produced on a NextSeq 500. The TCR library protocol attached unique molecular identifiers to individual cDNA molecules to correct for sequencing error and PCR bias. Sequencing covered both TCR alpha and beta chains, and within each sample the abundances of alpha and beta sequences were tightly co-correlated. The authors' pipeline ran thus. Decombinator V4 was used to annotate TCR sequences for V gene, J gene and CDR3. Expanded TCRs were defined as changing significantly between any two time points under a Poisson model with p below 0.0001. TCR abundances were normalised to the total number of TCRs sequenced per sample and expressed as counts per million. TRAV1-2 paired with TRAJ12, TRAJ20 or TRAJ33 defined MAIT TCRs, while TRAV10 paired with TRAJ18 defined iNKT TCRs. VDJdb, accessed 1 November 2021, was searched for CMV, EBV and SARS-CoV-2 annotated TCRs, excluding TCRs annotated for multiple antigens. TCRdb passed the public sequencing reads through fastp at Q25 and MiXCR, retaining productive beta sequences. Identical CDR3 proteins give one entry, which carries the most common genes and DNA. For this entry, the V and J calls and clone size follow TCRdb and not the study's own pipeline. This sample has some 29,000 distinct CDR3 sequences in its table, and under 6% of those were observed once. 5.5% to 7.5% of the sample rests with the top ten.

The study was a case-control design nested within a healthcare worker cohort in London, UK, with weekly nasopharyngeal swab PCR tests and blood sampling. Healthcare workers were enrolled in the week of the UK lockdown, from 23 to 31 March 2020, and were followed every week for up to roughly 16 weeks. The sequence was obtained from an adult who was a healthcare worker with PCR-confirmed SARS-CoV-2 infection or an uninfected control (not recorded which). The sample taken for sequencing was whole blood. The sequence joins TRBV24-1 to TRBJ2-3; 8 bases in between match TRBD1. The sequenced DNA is TGTGCCACCAGTGGAGGACAGGGTCGGGCAGATACGCAGTATTTT. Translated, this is CATSGGQGRADTQYF.